This T cell receptor beta chain originates from a study of blood T cell repertoires in COVID-19. Overall study context: COVID-19 samples collected from the United States, Italy and Spain covered acute and convalescent phases.

Study processing details: Amplification from reference gene primers served as the basis for estimated nucleated cell counts. Generated by immunoSEQ multiplex PCR, the TCRdb table keeps only in-frame clones and is missing some. Clonal size and the V and J genes are those of that table, whereas D and trimming came from the DNA. The data contain roughly 42,000 clones, 80% to 90% of them singletons. The V end lost 0 bases, the J end lost 10 bases, and 15 bases lay between the germline ends. The CDR3 is 14 residues long. Germline V gives CDR1 WSHSY, CDR2 SAAADI. Sequences were obtained from peripheral blood. This TCR derives from a human donor in a cohort sampled during active COVID-19. V is TRBV10-2 and J is TRBJ1-1; maybe TRBD1 (5 bases). The CDR3 DNA is TGCGCCAGCAGTGAGTCGGGGATGGGGGGTTCAGCTTTCTTT. It codes for CASSESGMGGSAFF.